A selection of T cell receptor beta chains follows, all from one sample in a study of shared clonotypes between healthy human individuals. The assay was immunoSEQ multiplex PCR, and TCRdb's table has in-frame clones only and misses some. The sample holds over a million clones, around 97% seen once. What was sequenced was naive CD4+ T cells sorted from blood. These receptors originate from a man between 25 and 39 years old in good health. The CDR3 runs from the conserved cysteine through the conserved F or W. The D gene is left open where the match is weak. Clone sizes are given selectively: once, few, many, or a class where the clone is expanded.

D: NA
J: TRBJ1-5
V: TRBV4-3
size: NA
CDR3: CASSQDPRGQPQHF
DNA: TGCGCCAGCAGCCAAGACCCGCGAGGGCAGCCCCAGCATTTT

D: NA
J: TRBJ1-2
V: TRBV7-9
size: NA
CDR3: CASSLGGRDYGYTF
DNA: TGTGCCAGCAGCTTAGGAGGCAGGGACTATGGCTACACCTTC

D: NA
J: TRBJ2-2
V: TRBV6-1
size: NA
CDR3: CASKVNTGELFF
DNA: TGTGCCAGCAAAGTGAACACCGGGGAGCTGTTTTTT

D: NA
J: TRBJ1-2
V: TRBV5-1
size: NA
CDR3: CASSLAGYNYGYTF
DNA: TGCGCCAGCAGCTTGGCGGGATATAACTATGGCTACACCTTC

D: NA
J: TRBJ2-2
V: TRBV28
size: NA
CDR3: CASSSGGTNTGELFF
DNA: TGTGCCAGCAGTTCCGGCGGGACGAACACCGGGGAGCTGTTTTTT

D: NA
J: TRBJ2-5
V: TRBV19
size: NA
CDR3: CASSPRGETQYF
DNA: TGTGCCAGTAGCCCGAGGGGAGAGACCCAGTACTTC

D: NA
J: TRBJ2-5
V: TRBV4-2
size: NA
CDR3: CASSLAPGRQETQYF
DNA: TGTGCCAGCAGCTTGGCTCCGGGTAGACAAGAGACCCAGTACTTC

D: NA
J: TRBJ2-4
V: TRBV11-2
size: NA
CDR3: CASSLHEAGTAKNIQYF
DNA: TGTGCCAGCAGCTTACATGAGGCGGGAACAGCCAAAAACATTCAGTACTTC

D: TRBD2
J: TRBJ2-7
V: TRBV5-1
size: NA
CDR3: CASSFLSGSDEQYF
DNA: TGCGCCAGCAGCTTCTTAAGCGGGAGTGACGAGCAGTACTTC

D: NA
J: TRBJ1-3
V: TRBV5-1
size: NA
CDR3: CASSLWWGDTIYF
DNA: TGCGCCAGCAGCTTGTGGTGGGGTGACACCATATATTTT

D: TRBD1
J: TRBJ2-2
V: TRBV27
size: NA
CDR3: CASGWTGRTGELFF
DNA: TGTGCCAGCGGGTGGACAGGGCGCACCGGGGAGCTGTTTTTT

D: TRBD1
J: TRBJ2-5
V: TRBV7-3
size: NA
CDR3: CASSFSTGGLIKTQYF
DNA: TGTGCCAGCAGCTTTTCTACAGGGGGCTTAATAAAGACCCAGTACTTC

D: NA
J: TRBJ2-7
V: TRBV6-5
size: NA
CDR3: CASSLTRRGHEQYF
DNA: TGTGCCAGCAGTCTAACTCGCAGGGGACACGAGCAGTACTTC

D: NA
J: TRBJ2-7
V: TRBV5-1
size: once
CDR3: CASSLGGNSYEQYF
DNA: TGCGCCAGCAGCTTAGGGGGGAACTCCTACGAGCAGTACTTC

D: NA
J: TRBJ1-5
V: TRBV5-8
size: NA
CDR3: CASSNGQPNQPQHF
DNA: TGTGCCAGCAGCAATGGACAGCCCAATCAGCCCCAGCATTTT

D: NA
J: TRBJ2-3
V: TRBV28
size: NA
CDR3: CASSWTSLASDTQYF
DNA: TGTGCCAGCAGTTGGACGTCGCTAGCTTCAGATACGCAGTATTTT

D: NA
J: TRBJ2-1
V: TRBV5-1
size: NA
CDR3: CASSLVDRTGNEQFF
DNA: TGCGCCAGCAGCTTGGTTGACAGGACGGGCAATGAGCAGTTCTTC

D: TRBD2
J: TRBJ2-7
V: TRBV9
size: NA
CDR3: CASSNGLAGAYEQYF
DNA: TGTGCCAGCAGCAATGGACTAGCGGGAGCCTACGAGCAGTACTTC